Listed here are 27 T cell receptor beta chains from one sample, sequenced in a study of blood T cells in healthy people across ages (dated by TCRdb to 2014 to 2015). The library was obtained by 5' RACE. Sequencing took place on an Illumina HiSeq 2500. A second roughly 6 to 12 cycle PCR used a sample-barcoded 5' primer and a J-beta primer mix. The raw public reads went through TCRdb reprocessing: fastp at Q25, MiXCR clone calling, in-frame beta chains kept. Each CDR3 protein appears once, grouped with its most common genes and DNA. Counted in this sample were approximately 940,000 distinct CDR3 sequences; around 49% of them appeared once. 13% of the sample is taken by the ten largest. The material sequenced was blood. The receptors here all came from a man younger than 45 in good health.

This chain connects TRBV20-1 to TRBJ2-7, with D perhaps matching TRBD1 or TRBD2 (5 bases each). Germline V gives CDR1 DFQATT, CDR2 SNEGSKA (reference sequence). V lost 4 bases and J 6 bases, leaving 16 bases between the germline ends. There are 13 residues in the CDR3. CDR3 sequence reads: CSAIEGKGSEQYF. CDR3 nucleotides: TGCAGTGCTATAGAGGGGAAGGGAAGCGAGCAGTACTTC.

The CDR3 sequence: CSASGGQITEAFF. In DNA form, the CDR3 reads TGCAGTGCTAGCGGCGGACAGATCACTGAAGCTTTCTTT. This chain uses TRBV20-1 with TRBJ1-1; D is perhaps TRBD1 (6 bases). The V end was cut by 3 bases, the J end by 4 bases, with 12 bases between. Germline V gene lookup returns CDR1 DFQATT and CDR2 SNEGSKA (reference sequence). This CDR3 has 13 amino acids.

This clonotype was picked up one time. The rearrangement uses TRBV6-1 and TRBJ2-1, with D perhaps given as TRBD1 or TRBD2 (5 bases each). Trimming shortened V by 1 base and J by 0 bases, and 13 bases separated the two germline ends. CDR3 length: 17 residues. Germline V CDR1 and CDR2: MNHNS, SASEGT. CDR3 in amino acids: CASSEVAWGSSYNEQFF. The CDR3, as DNA: TGTGCCAGCAGTGAAGTGGCTTGGGGGAGCTCCTACAATGAGCAGTTCTTC.

This clonotype was seen only a few times. Here the CDR3 reads CASSQERQGASGANVLTF. The CDR3 DNA sequence: TGTGCCAGCAGCCAAGAGAGACAGGGGGCCTCTGGGGCCAACGTCCTGACTTTC. The J gene is TRBJ2-6, the V gene TRBV4-2, with 10 nucleotides matching TRBD1. The CDR3 is made up of 18 amino acids. Germline trimming cut 0 bases from V and 0 bases from J; bases unmatched to any gene: 2. From germline, CDR1 is LGHNA and CDR2 YNFKEQ.

On this clonotype: This clone may be a read error of a much larger clone one base away. The rearrangement links TRBV28 to TRBJ2-7, with D possibly matching TRBD2 (6 bases). Germline CDR1 MDHEN, CDR2 SYDVKM. This CDR3 region has 14 residues. The CDR3 is CTTLAQRPSYEQYF. For the CDR3, the DNA is TGTACCACACTAGCCCAGCGTCCTTCCTACGAGCAGTACTTC.

The chain has TRBV4-1 and TRBJ2-1; 7 bases line up with TRBD2. Germline V gives CDR1 MGHRA, CDR2 YSYEKL. The CDR3 is 17 residues long. The V gene end was trimmed by 3 bases and the J gene end by 2 bases; junction bases not matched to a gene: 10. The CDR3 loop reads CASSQSSGDRTYNEQFF. The CDR3 coding sequence is TGCGCCAGCAGCCAGTCGAGCGGGGACCGAACCTACAATGAGCAGTTCTTC.

There are a few counts of this clonotype. This chain uses TRBV20-1 with TRBJ2-3, with a weak D call TRBD2 (7 bases). The CDR3 consists of 20 residues. From germline, CDR1 is DFQATT and CDR2 SNEGSKA (reference sequence). Deletions cut 4 bases from V and 4 bases from J, with 33 bases between. The CDR3 DNA follows: TGCAGTGCTACACTTCCAGAGATAAAATTACTTGGGGGGGCAGCAGATACGCAGTATTTT. Translating gives CSATLPEIKLLGGAADTQYF.

This clonotype was detected a few times. The gene calls are TRBV5-1 and TRBJ2-7; perhaps D is TRBD1 or TRBD2 (5 bases each). The V gene lost 0 bases and the J gene lost 1 base, with 11 bases spanning the gap. The CDR3 is 15 residues long. Germline assignment: CDR1 SGHRS and CDR2 YFSETQ. The CDR3 DNA sequence: TGCGCCAGCAGCTTGGAATGGGACGCATCCTACGAGCAGTACTTC. The encoded protein is CASSLEWDASYEQYF.

The J gene is TRBJ1-2, the V gene TRBV13; D is perhaps TRBD1 (5 bases). Trimming took 7 bases from V and 7 from J, leaving 13 bases between them. This CDR3 region has 12 residues. The germline gives CDR1 PRHDT, CDR2 FYEKMQ (reference sequence). In DNA, the CDR3 is TGTGCCAGCAACTCAGGGATTAGTGGCTACACCTTC. It specifies CASNSGISGYTF.

This chain connects TRBV3-1 to TRBJ1-2; D is ambiguous. V lost 0 bases and J 7 bases, leaving 15 bases between the germline ends. Germline CDR1 LGHDT, CDR2 YNNKEL (reference sequence). The CDR3 covers 15 residues. Written as DNA, the CDR3 is TGTGCCAGCAGCCAAGATTACGAGGGAACCCGTGGCTACACCTTC. This sequence encodes CASSQDYEGTRGYTF.

The chain is built from TRBV7-2 and TRBJ2-1; D not certain. Looked up from germline, CDR1 is SGHTA and CDR2 is FQGNSA. The CDR3 runs to 15 residues. V gave up 1 base and J gave up 10 bases, with 17 bases separating them. The CDR3 bases are TGTGCCAGCAGCTTAGGCCCCACCACGAATAACGAGCAGTTCTTC. Its protein product is CASSLGPTTNNEQFF. Variable domain in full (rest from reference TRBV7-2 and TRBJ2-1): GAGVSQSPSNKVTEKGKDVELRCDPISGHTALYWYRQSLGQGLEFLIYFQGNSAPDKSGLPSDRFSAERTGGSVSTLTIQRTQQEDSAVYLCASSLGPTTNNEQFFGPGTRLTVL.

The V and J genes are TRBV30 and TRBJ1-5; 9 positions match TRBD1. Looked up from germline, CDR1 is GTSNPN and CDR2 is SVGIG (reference sequence). V trimming: 4 bases; J trimming: 7 bases; junction bases outside the gene matches: 5. The CDR3 spans 13 residues. CDR3 sequence reads: CAWTWDRDQPQHF. Here the CDR3 DNA reads TGTGCCTGGACCTGGGACAGGGACCAGCCCCAGCATTTT.

This chain joins TRBV29-1 and TRBJ2-7, with D uncertain. The ends were cut back, 4 bases at V and 1 base at J, with 17 bases in the middle. Germline CDR1 reads SQVTM; CDR2 reads ANQGSEA. There are 15 residues in the CDR3. The CDR3 region has the DNA TGCAGCGTTGGGGTTCCGCGATCATGGTCCTACGAGCAGTACTTC. It codes for CSVGVPRSWSYEQYF.

The rearrangement joins TRBV7-2 to TRBJ2-3, with 10 bases aligning to TRBD2. With 3 bases clipped from V and 2 bases from J, the junction kept 5 bases outside the gene matches. CDR3 size: 16 residues. Germline lookup yields CDR1 SGHTA and CDR2 FQGNSA. The CDR3 coding sequence is TGTGCCAGCAGCTTCGGGACTAGCGCCGACACAGATACGCAGTATTTT. This encodes CASSFGTSADTDTQYF. Variable domain in full (rest from reference TRBV7-2 and TRBJ2-3): GAGVSQSPSNKVTEKGKDVELRCDPISGHTALYWYRQSLGQGLEFLIYFQGNSAPDKSGLPSDRFSAERTGGSVSTLTIQRTQQEDSAVYLCASSFGTSADTDTQYFGPGTRLTVL.

This chain links TRBV6-1 with TRBJ2-1, with D uncertain. The ends were cut back, 7 bases at V and 8 bases at J, with 18 bases in the middle. This CDR3 is built from 14 residues. CDR1 and CDR2 (germline): MNHNS, SASEGT. The CDR3, as DNA: TGTGCCAGCATGAGGTACCAAGCCTCCTATGAGCAGTTCTTC. It yields the protein CASMRYQASYEQFF.

A few counts support this clonotype. This chain joins TRBV25-1 and TRBJ2-7; no definite D call. Germline loops: CDR1 MGHDK, CDR2 SYGVNS. V was shortened by 0 bases and J by 3 bases, with 9 bases between the two germline ends. The CDR3 spans 14 residues. The CDR3 region is CASSEYDGGYEQYF. CDR3 nucleotide sequence: TGTGCCAGCAGTGAATATGACGGCGGCTACGAGCAGTACTTC.

In its sample, this clonotype was seen many times. The J gene is TRBJ2-1, the V gene TRBV5-1; D perhaps matches TRBD2 (5 bases). The CDR3 covers 14 residues. Germline V gene sequence: CDR1 SGHRS, CDR2 YFSETQ. Trimming shortened V by 2 bases and J by 5 bases, and 11 bases separated the two germline ends. The CDR3 reads CASSFETGNNEQFF. In nucleotides, the CDR3 is TGCGCCAGCAGCTTCGAGACCGGGAACAATGAGCAGTTCTTC.

This chain links TRBV5-1 with TRBJ2-5, with 8 bases fitting TRBD1. Near its end, the DNA agrees better with TRBJ2-7, so the J call may be wrong. Per germline, CDR1 SGHRS and CDR2 YFSETQ. The CDR3 consists of 15 residues. This CDR3 is CASSLAGNRGTEQYF. CDR3 in DNA: TGCGCCAGCAGCTTGGCCGGAAACAGGGGGACCGAGCAGTACTTC.

This clonotype came up a few times. V is TRBV4-1 and J is TRBJ2-5; D gene ambiguous. The CDR3 has 11 residues. V lost 6 bases and J lost 4, with 6 bases in between. Germline loops: CDR1 MGHRA, CDR2 YSYEKL. The chain's CDR3 is CASSHGETQYF. The CDR3, as DNA: TGCGCCAGCAGTCACGGAGAGACCCAGTACTTC.

CDR3 region: CASSFRRGVSYEQYF. The CDR3 DNA sequence: TGTGCCAGCAGTTTTCGCAGGGGAGTCTCCTACGAGCAGTACTTC. V usage is TRBV12-3 or TRBV12-4 and J usage is TRBJ2-7, with a tentative D call TRBD1 (6 bases). Trimming pared 3 bases from V and 0 bases from J, leaving 12 bases between. This CDR3 region has 15 residues.

The chain carries TRBV3-1 and TRBJ2-1; 11 bases are a match to TRBD2. From germline, CDR1 is LGHDT and CDR2 YNNKEL (reference sequence). The CDR3 extends over 18 amino acids. Trimming at V came to 4 bases and at J to 0 bases, leaving 8 bases not matched to a gene. The CDR3 region has the DNA TGTGCCAGCAGCCTACAGTCCGGACTAGCGGGCTCCTACAATGAGCAGTTCTTC. This translates into CASSLQSGLAGSYNEQFF.

This chain joins TRBV11-3 and TRBJ2-2; TRBD2 is a possible D gene (6 bases). Trimming pared 2 bases from V and 5 bases from J, leaving 12 bases between. This CDR3 spans 15 amino acids. Per germline, CDR1 SGHNT and CDR2 YENEEA. The CDR3 sequence is CASSLWGGVTGELFF. In DNA form, the CDR3 reads TGTGCCAGCAGCTTATGGGGCGGGGTGACCGGGGAGCTGTTTTTT.

This clonotype was observed at least ten times. V gene TRBV12-3 or TRBV12-4 combines with J gene TRBJ1-2; D is uncertain. This CDR3 contains 11 residues. Trimming cost V 1 base and J 4 bases, with 1 base left between them. Here the CDR3 reads CASSLGYGYTF. The CDR3 DNA reads as TGTGCCAGCAGTTTAGGCTATGGCTACACCTTC.

V usage is TRBV20-1 and J usage is TRBJ1-5, with 8 bases lining up with TRBD1. Germline V gene lookup returns CDR1 DFQATT and CDR2 SNEGSKA (reference sequence). The CDR3 extends over 14 amino acids. V shed 6 bases, J shed 2 bases, and the junction held 6 bases outside the gene matches. CDR3 in DNA: TGCAGTGCCCCGGACAGGGAGGGCAATCAGCCCCAGCATTTT. It encodes CSAPDREGNQPQHF.

This chain joins TRBV10-3 and TRBJ1-4, with 8 bases aligning to TRBD1. The V and J ends lost 8 bases and 4 bases, in that order; junction bases with no gene match: 3. The CDR3 length is 13 residues. From germline, CDR1 is ENHRY and CDR2 SYGVKD. The CDR3 nucleotides read TGTGCCATCTGGGACAGGATTAATGAAAAACTGTTTTTT. Translating it yields CAIWDRINEKLFF.

This chain links TRBV29-1 with TRBJ2-1, with 10 bases matching TRBD2. V gave up 1 base and J gave up 4 bases; unmatched junction bases: 22. Germline V gene sequence: CDR1 SQVTM, CDR2 ANQGSEA. The CDR3 has 21 amino acids. The CDR3 DNA sequence: TGCAGCGTTGAAGGAGAGCGGGGGGGCCCGCAAGCACCACGGGCATACAATGAGCAGTTCTTC. Amino acids: CSVEGERGGPQAPRAYNEQFF.

This clonotype was seen repeatedly, ten times or more. The chain links TRBV29-1 to TRBJ2-3, with D perhaps TRBD1 or TRBD2 (5 bases each). V gave up 7 bases and J gave up 3 bases, with 8 bases separating them. Germline-derived CDR1 and CDR2 are SQVTM and ANQGSEA. The CDR3 contains 11 residues. CDR3 in DNA: TGCAGCGCCGAGGGGACAGATACGCAGTATTTT. It encodes CSAEGTDTQYF.